The 23 T cell receptor beta chains in this list originate from one sample, sequenced in a study of blood T cell repertoires in COVID-19 (dated by TCRdb to the early 2020s). The protocol used for the library was the immunoSEQ multiplex PCR assay. What TCRdb holds here is the immuneACCESS table cut down to in-frame rearrangements. Part of the clones is not present; checked against another copy, under half of the missing clones reflect an unresolved V gene, and the others are unexplained. Recorded for this sample are about 130,000 clones; roughly 86% of them occurred a single time. The biggest ten clones account for 11% of the sample. Sequencing was performed on peripheral blood. These receptors originate from a woman in her seventies with COVID-19, enrolled during active disease.

This chain links TRBV19 with TRBJ2-7; 8 positions agree with TRBD1. Germline V gene lookup returns CDR1 LNHDA and CDR2 SQIVND (reference sequence). V shed 5 bases and J 10 bases; nucleotides not matched to a gene: 10. The CDR3 spans 13 residues. CDR3 DNA: TGTGCCAGTAGTTCAACAGGGGGGAATCAACAGTACTTC. This codes for CASSSTGGNQQYF.

The gene calls are TRBV12-5 and TRBJ2-1; D is undetermined. Germline values: CDR1 LGHNT, CDR2 FRNRAP. The CDR3 is made up of 13 amino acids. Trimming took off 3 bases at V and 5 bases at J, with 8 bases between the two ends. CDR3 bases: TGTGCTAGTGGTTTTAGCAGAAACAATGAGCAGTTCTTC. Protein sequence: CASGFSRNNEQFF.

The rearrangement joins TRBV3-1 (or the pseudogene TRBV3-2) to TRBJ2-1; 10 bases agree with TRBD2. CDR3 size: 20 residues. After removal of 1 base from V and 14 bases from J, the junction contained 26 bases not matched to a gene. Germline CDR1 and CDR2: LGHDT and YNNKEL (reference sequence). The CDR3 loop reads CASSQASSGGQKNAYNSEFF. The CDR3 DNA reads TGTGCCAGCAGCCAAGCCTCTAGCGGGGGCCAAAAAAACGCGTACAACTCTGAGTTCTTC.

This clone was recorded a few times. The chain joins TRBV7-9 to TRBJ1-6; perhaps TRBD1 as D (5 bases). Germline assignment: CDR1 SEHNR and CDR2 FQNEAQ (reference sequence). The CDR3 is made up of 14 amino acids. Trimming stripped 6 bases from V and 9 bases from J, with 15 bases between. The CDR3 is CASRSDRGGSPLHF. CDR3 nucleotides: TGTGCCAGCAGGTCGGATAGGGGCGGTTCACCCCTCCACTTT.

The chain carries TRBV7-8 and TRBJ1-3; the match to TRBD1 covers 7 bases. The CDR3 totals 15 residues. Germline CDR1 is SGHVS and CDR2 is FQNEAQ. With V trimmed by 6 bases and J by 2 bases, 7 bases remained unmatched. CDR3 in amino acids: CASSFDRDAGNTIYF. The CDR3 DNA is TGTGCCAGCAGTTTTGACAGGGATGCTGGAAACACCATATATTTT.

This clone was picked up a small number of times. The chain's CDR3 is CASSENRGEYATQYF. The CDR3 DNA follows: TGTGCCAGCAGTGAAAACAGGGGGGAGTATGCGACCCAGTACTTC. The J gene is TRBJ2-5, the V gene TRBV2; 8 nucleotides align to TRBD1. Germline V gives CDR1 SNHLY, CDR2 FYNNEI. CDR3 length: 15 residues. J lost 7 bases, V lost 2 bases, and 9 bases had no gene match.

The gene calls are TRBV7-6 and TRBJ1-1; 7 bases are shared with TRBD1. Germline loops: CDR1 SGHVS, CDR2 FNYEAQ. There are 14 residues in the CDR3. V lost 0 bases to trimming and J lost 6 bases; unmatched junction nucleotides: 4. Written as DNA, the CDR3 is TGTGCCAGCAGCTTAGCAAAGACAGGGTCTGAAGCTTTCTTT. It translates to CASSLAKTGSEAFF.

The chain recombines TRBV7-2 with TRBJ2-5; no clear D gene. Trimming stripped 2 bases from V and 5 bases from J, with 9 bases between. Germline V lookup: CDR1 SGHTA, CDR2 FQGNSA. CDR3 size: 13 residues. The CDR3 sequence: CASSLRSRETQYF. The CDR3 DNA reads as TGTGCCAGCAGCTTAAGGTCGAGGGAGACCCAGTACTTC.

As DNA, the CDR3 is TGTGCCAGCAGCTTAGACGGGACAGGAATAAGGGCTTTCTTT. This sequence encodes CASSLDGTGIRAFF. The chain joins TRBV7-9 to TRBJ1-1; TRBD1 aligns across 8 bases. The germline CDR1 and CDR2 sequences are SEHNR and FQNEAQ (reference sequence). The CDR3 totals 14 residues. V shed 1 base and J 11 bases; nucleotides not matched to a gene: 9. Looking up the rest from reference TRBV7-9 and TRBJ1-1 gives the full variable domain: DTGVSQNPRHKITKRGQNVTFRCDPISEHNRLYWYRQTLGQGPEFLTYFQNEAQLEKSRLLSDRFSAERPKGSFSTLEIQRTEQGDSAMYLCASSLDGTGIRAFFGQGTRLTVV.

The chain employs TRBV20-1 and TRBJ1-1; D unclear. The V end lost 3 bases, the J end lost 4 bases, and 9 bases lay between the germline ends. The CDR3 covers 12 residues. Germline-derived CDR1 and CDR2 are DFQATT and SNEGSKA (reference sequence). The CDR3 reads CSASKETTEAFF. For the CDR3, the DNA is TGCAGTGCTAGTAAGGAGACCACTGAAGCTTTCTTT.

This CDR3 is CASSLDRNGGFSGNTIYF. The CDR3 nucleotides read TGTGCCAGCAGCTTAGATCGAAACGGGGGGTTTTCTGGAAACACCATATATTTT. V is TRBV7-2 and J is TRBJ1-3, with D perhaps matching TRBD1 (5 bases). Looked up from germline, CDR1 is SGHTA and CDR2 is FQGNSA. The ends were cut back, 1 base at V and 1 base at J, with 17 bases in the middle. This CDR3 has 18 amino acids.

This clone turned up a few times. CDR3 coding DNA: TGTGCCAGCAAACCAACAGGGTCCGGAAACACCATATATTTT. Translated: CASKPTGSGNTIYF. The gene calls are TRBV6-5 and TRBJ1-3; perhaps TRBD1 as D (6 bases). V shed 7 bases and J shed 4 bases, with 14 bases lying between them. Germline loops: CDR1 MNHEY, CDR2 SVGAGI. The CDR3 is 14 amino acids.

J is TRBJ2-2 and V is TRBV21-1; the DNA was not used to check the table's D call, TRBD2. TRBV21-1 is listed as a pseudogene. The CDR3 sequence is 16 residues long. The CDR3 DNA reads TGTGCCAGCAGCAGGAGGACCTCGCTGAACACCGGGGAGCTGTTTTTT. It is translated as CASSRRTSLNTGELFF.

The chain recombines TRBV5-1 with TRBJ1-2, with no clear D. The CDR3 has 14 amino acids. The germline V gene has CDR1 SGHRS and CDR2 YFSETQ. V shed 5 bases and J shed 4 bases, with 15 bases lying between them. CDR3 sequence reads: CASRVSRDTYGYTF. The CDR3 DNA follows: TGCGCCAGCAGAGTCTCTCGGGATACCTATGGCTACACCTTC.

The V gene is TRBV5-1, the J gene TRBJ2-3; a weak D match, TRBD1 (5 bases). The CDR3 loop spans 15 amino acids. The germline V gene has CDR1 SGHRS and CDR2 YFSETQ. Deletions cut 0 bases from V and 2 bases from J, with 10 bases between. The CDR3 DNA reads TGCGCCAGCAGCTTGGGACAGATTTACACAGATACGCAGTATTTT. This sequence encodes CASSLGQIYTDTQYF.

The chain combines TRBV5-5 with TRBJ1-1; the match to TRBD1 covers 7 bases. Germline loops: CDR1 SGHKS, CDR2 YYEKEE (reference sequence). Unmatched junction bases numbered 7, after V lost 0 bases and J lost 5 bases. The CDR3 is made up of 15 amino acids. This chain's CDR3 is CASSLARQGKTEAFF. The CDR3, as DNA: TGTGCCAGCAGCTTGGCGAGACAGGGAAAAACTGAAGCTTTCTTT.

The genes are TRBV28 and TRBJ2-7; tentative D call: TRBD1 (6 bases). The CDR3 is made up of 20 amino acids. The V gene lost 3 bases and the J gene lost 4 bases, with 31 bases spanning the gap. From germline, CDR1 is MDHEN and CDR2 SYDVKM. CDR3 amino acids: CASSFFSQRQVVSGRYEQYF. CDR3 DNA sequence: TGTGCCAGCAGTTTCTTTTCCCAGAGACAGGTCGTATCCGGTCGGTACGAGCAGTACTTC.

The chain links TRBV11-2 to TRBJ1-1; D is perhaps TRBD1 (6 bases). Germline CDR1 is SGHAT and CDR2 is FQNNGV. CDR3 length: 13 amino acids. Trimming took 1 base from V and 7 from J, leaving 10 bases between them. CDR3 sequence: CASSLGQESEAFF. The CDR3 bases are TGTGCCAGCAGCTTAGGACAGGAAAGTGAAGCTTTCTTT.

V is TRBV4-1 and J is TRBJ2-1; D is possibly TRBD1 (6 bases). This CDR3 is built from 14 residues. Trimming took off 3 bases at V and 8 bases at J, with 14 bases between the two ends. CDR1 and CDR2 from the germline V gene are MGHRA and YSYEKL. The CDR3: CASSQSQGGDEQFF. The DNA of the CDR3 is TGCGCCAGCAGCCAGTCACAGGGTGGCGATGAGCAGTTCTTC.

The chain has TRBV7-2 and TRBJ1-2, with 10 bases lining up with TRBD1. Germline V gene sequence: CDR1 SGHTA, CDR2 FQGNSA. After removal of 5 bases from V and 8 bases from J, the junction contained 17 bases not matched to a gene. CDR3 length: 17 amino acids. The CDR3 nucleotides read TGTGCCAGCAGCGAACAACCCGGGACAGGGGTCGCGGGGGGCTACACCTTC. Its translation: CASSEQPGTGVAGGYTF.

The chain uses TRBV7-2 and TRBJ1-3; TRBD1 matches at 8 bases. The CDR3 spans 18 residues. Trimming at V came to 3 bases and at J to 0 bases, leaving 10 bases not matched to a gene. The V gene's germline CDR1 is SGHTA and CDR2 FQGNSA. This CDR3 is CASSFDRGILGSGNTIYF. CDR3 coding DNA: TGTGCCAGCAGCTTCGACAGGGGAATTTTGGGCTCTGGAAACACCATATATTTT.

The CDR3 region has the DNA TGTGCCAGCAGCTTACTGGGACACCTATCCTACGAGCAGTACTTC. This gives the protein CASSLLGHLSYEQYF. The gene calls are TRBV7-2 and TRBJ2-7; D might be TRBD1 (6 bases). The CDR3 length is 15 residues. The V and J ends lost 2 bases and 1 base respectively, with 12 bases between them. From germline, CDR1 is SGHTA and CDR2 FQGNSA.

The chain links TRBV7-9 to TRBJ1-1, with 7 positions matching TRBD1. Germline CDR1 SEHNR, CDR2 FQNEAQ (reference sequence). CDR3 length: 16 residues. V dropped 7 bases and J dropped 0; count of bases not matched to a gene: 11. CDR3 sequence: CASTPGQMIMNTEAFF. The CDR3 DNA follows: TGTGCCAGCACCCCGGGACAGATGATTATGAACACTGAAGCTTTCTTT.